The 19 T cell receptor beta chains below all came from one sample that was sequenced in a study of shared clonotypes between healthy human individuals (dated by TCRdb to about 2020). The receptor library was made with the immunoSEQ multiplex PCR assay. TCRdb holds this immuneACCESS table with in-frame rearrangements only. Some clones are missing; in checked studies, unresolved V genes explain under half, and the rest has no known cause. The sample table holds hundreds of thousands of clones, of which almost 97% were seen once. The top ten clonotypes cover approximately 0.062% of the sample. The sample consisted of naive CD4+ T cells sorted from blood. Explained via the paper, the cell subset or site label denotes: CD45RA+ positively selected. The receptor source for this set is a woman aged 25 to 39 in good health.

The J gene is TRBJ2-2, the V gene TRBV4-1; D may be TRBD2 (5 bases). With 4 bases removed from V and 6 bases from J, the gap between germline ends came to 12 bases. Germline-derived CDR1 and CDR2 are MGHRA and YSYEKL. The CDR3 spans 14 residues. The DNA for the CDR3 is TGCGCCAGCAGCCCACTAGGAAAGGCCGGGGAGCTGTTTTTT. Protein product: CASSPLGKAGELFF.

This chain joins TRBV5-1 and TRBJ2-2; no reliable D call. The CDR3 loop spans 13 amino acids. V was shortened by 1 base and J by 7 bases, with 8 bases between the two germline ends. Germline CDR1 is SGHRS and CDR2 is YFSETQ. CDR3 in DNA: TGCGCCAGCAGCTTGCTACCCATCGGGGAGCTGTTTTTT. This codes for CASSLLPIGELFF.

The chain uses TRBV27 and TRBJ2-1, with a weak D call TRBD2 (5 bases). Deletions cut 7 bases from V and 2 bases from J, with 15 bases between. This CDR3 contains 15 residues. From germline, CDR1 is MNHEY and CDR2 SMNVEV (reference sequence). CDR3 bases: TGTGCCAGCACCCCTCTAAGCGGCACCTACAATGAGCAGTTCTTC. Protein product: CASTPLSGTYNEQFF.

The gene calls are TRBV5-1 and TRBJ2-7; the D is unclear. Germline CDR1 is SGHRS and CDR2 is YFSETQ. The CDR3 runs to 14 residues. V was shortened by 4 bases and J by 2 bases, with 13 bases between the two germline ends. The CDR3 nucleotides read TGCGCCAGCAGCGAACGGACGGATACCTACGAGCAGTACTTC. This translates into CASSERTDTYEQYF.

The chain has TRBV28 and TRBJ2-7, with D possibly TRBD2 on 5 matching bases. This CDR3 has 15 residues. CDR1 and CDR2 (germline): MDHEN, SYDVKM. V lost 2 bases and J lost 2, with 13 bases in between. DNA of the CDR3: TGTGCCAGCAGTTTAGTCTCCCGAGGGACCTACGAGCAGTACTTC. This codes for CASSLVSRGTYEQYF. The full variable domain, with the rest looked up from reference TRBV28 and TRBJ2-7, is DVKVTQSSRYLVKRTGEKVFLECVQDMDHENMFWYRQDPGLGLRLIYFSYDVKMKEKGDIPEGYSVSREKKERFSLILESASTNQTSMYLCASSLVSRGTYEQYFGPGTRLTVT.

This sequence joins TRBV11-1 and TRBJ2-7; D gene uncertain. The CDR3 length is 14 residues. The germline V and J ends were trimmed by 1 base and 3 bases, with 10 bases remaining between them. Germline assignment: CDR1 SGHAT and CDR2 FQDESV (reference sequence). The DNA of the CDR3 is TGTGCCAGCAGCTTAGATCGACGGATCTACGAGCAGTACTTC. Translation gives CASSLDRRIYEQYF.

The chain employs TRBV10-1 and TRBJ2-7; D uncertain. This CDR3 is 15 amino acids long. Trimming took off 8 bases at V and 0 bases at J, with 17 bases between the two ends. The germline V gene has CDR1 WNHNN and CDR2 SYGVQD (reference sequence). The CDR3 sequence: CASSDLGASSYEQYF. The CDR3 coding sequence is TGCGCCAGCTCCGATCTCGGAGCCAGCTCCTACGAGCAGTACTTC.

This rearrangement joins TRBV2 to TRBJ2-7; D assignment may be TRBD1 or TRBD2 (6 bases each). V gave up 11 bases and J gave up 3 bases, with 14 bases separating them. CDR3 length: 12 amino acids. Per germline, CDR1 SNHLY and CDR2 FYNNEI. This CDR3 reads CACGDTLYEQYF. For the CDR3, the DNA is TGTGCCTGCGGGGACACCCTCTACGAGCAGTACTTC.

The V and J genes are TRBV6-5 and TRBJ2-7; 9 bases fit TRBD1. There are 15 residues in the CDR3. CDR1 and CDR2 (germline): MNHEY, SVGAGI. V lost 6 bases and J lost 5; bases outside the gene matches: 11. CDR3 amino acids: CASRRTGGADHEQYF. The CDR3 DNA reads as TGTGCCAGCAGACGAACAGGGGGCGCGGACCACGAGCAGTACTTC.

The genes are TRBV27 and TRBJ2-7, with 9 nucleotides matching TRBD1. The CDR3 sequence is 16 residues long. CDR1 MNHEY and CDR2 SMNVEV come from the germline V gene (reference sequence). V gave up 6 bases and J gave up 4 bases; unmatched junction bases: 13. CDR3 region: CASSSAGGTGHYEQYF. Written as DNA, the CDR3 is TGTGCCAGCAGCTCCGCCGGGGGGACAGGGCATTACGAGCAGTACTTC.

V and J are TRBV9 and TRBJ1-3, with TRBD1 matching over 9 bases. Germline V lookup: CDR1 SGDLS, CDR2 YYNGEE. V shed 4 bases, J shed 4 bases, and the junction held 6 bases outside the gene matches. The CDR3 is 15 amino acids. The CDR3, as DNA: TGTGCCAGCAGCACAGGGACAGGGACGGGAAACACCATATATTTT. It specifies CASSTGTGTGNTIYF.

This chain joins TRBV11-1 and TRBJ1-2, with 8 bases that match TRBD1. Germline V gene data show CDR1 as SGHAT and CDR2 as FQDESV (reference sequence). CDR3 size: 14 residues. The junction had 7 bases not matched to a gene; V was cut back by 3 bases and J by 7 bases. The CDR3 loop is CASSFGQGSGGYTF. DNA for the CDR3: TGTGCCAGCAGCTTCGGACAGGGATCGGGTGGCTACACCTTC.

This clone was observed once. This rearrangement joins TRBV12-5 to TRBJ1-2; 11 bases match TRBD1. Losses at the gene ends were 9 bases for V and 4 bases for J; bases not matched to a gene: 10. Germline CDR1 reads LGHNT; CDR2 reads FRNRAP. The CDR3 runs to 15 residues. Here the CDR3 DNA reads TGTGCTAGAGAACAACGGGGGACAGGGGGCTATGGCTACACCTTC. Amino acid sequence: CAREQRGTGGYGYTF.

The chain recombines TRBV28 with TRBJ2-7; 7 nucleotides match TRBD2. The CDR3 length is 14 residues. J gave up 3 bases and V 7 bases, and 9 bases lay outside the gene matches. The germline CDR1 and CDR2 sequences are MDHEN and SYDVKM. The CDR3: CASNFGGDVYEQYF. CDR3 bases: TGTGCCAGCAACTTTGGGGGGGACGTCTACGAGCAGTACTTC.

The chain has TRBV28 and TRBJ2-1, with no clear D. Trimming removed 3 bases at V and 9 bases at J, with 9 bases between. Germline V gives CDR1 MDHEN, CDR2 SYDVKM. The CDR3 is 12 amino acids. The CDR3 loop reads CASSLLVREQFF. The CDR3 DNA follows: TGTGCCAGCAGTTTGTTAGTGCGTGAGCAGTTCTTC.

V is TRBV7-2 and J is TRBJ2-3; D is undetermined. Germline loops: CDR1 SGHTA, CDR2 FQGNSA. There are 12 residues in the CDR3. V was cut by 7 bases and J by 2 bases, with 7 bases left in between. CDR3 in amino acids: CASNTDTDTQYF. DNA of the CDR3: TGTGCCAGCAACACGGACACAGATACGCAGTATTTT.

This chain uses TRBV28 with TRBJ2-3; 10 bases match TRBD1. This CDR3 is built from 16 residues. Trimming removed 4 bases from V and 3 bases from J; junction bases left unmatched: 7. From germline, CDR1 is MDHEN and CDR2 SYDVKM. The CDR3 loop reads CASSSTGGKDTDTQYF. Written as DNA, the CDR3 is TGTGCCAGCAGTTCGACAGGGGGCAAGGATACAGATACGCAGTATTTT.

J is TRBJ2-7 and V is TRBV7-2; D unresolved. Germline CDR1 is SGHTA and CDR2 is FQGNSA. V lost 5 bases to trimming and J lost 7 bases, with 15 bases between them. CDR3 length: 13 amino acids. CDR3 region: CASSRVGYVEQYF. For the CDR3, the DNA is TGTGCCAGCAGCCGCGTAGGGTACGTTGAGCAGTACTTC.

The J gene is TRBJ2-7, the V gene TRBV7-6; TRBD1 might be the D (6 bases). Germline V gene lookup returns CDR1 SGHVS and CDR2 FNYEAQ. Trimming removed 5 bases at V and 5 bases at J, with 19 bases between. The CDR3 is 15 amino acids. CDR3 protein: CASSHPPTGNNEQYF. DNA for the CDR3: TGTGCCAGCAGCCATCCCCCAACAGGGAACAACGAGCAGTACTTC. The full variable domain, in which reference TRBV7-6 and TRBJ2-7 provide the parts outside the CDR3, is GAGVSQSPRYKVTKRGQDVALRCDPISGHVSLYWYRQALGQGPEFLTYFNYEAQQDKSGLPNDRFSAERPEGSISTLTIQRTEQRDSAMYRCASSHPPTGNNEQYFGPGTRLTVT.